The TCR beta chain described here comes from a study of cytomegalovirus exposure and HLA in healthy donors (dated by TCRdb to 2015 to 2018). With respect to the entire study: A later analysis indicated that the roughly 130 validation repertoires were generated on the platform also employed for the 600 to 750 repertoires of the first cohort. The study was designed to test whether signatures of past pathogen exposure could be identified by cataloging public T cell receptors. Along with the approximately 670-subject first cohort, a separate validation cohort of around 120 different subjects was used. The study combined high-throughput TCR immunosequencing, statistical association of individual TCRs with disease status, and machine learning to predict cytomegalovirus infection status. Points the paper makes about the study in general: A later analysis lacked HLA typing for the validation cohort, so it scored co-occurrence in that cohort across all 110 or so repertoires. According to the authors, the approach could potentially be generalized to other disease states and immunological phenotypes. The study gave a list of 150 to 200 TCR beta chains associated with cytomegalovirus. Subsequent analysis determined that TCRs grouped into clusters in the first cohort also showed a tendency toward co-occurrence across the approximately 110 validation repertoires, and approximately 94% of cluster scores exceeded 0. Cytomegalovirus status was reported to be diagnosed by the classifier with high specificity and sensitivity in both the original and validation cohorts. Three of the identified cytomegalovirus-associated TCR beta chains were confirmed in vitro to be specific for cytomegalovirus antigens. Most TCR sequences were seen in very few donors, while some public TCRs were found in many individuals.

V was cut back by 7 bases and J by 8 bases, leaving a gap of 15 bases between them. From the cysteine up to the phenylalanine, the CDR3 has a length of 14 residues. CDR3 DNA only is kept here, 42 bases in frame from base 1. From the germline V gene, CDR1 is SNHLY and CDR2 is FYNNEI. Separate from the approximately 700-subject first cohort, the validation cohort of around 130 subjects was the group to which the donors belonged. Preparation of the library involved the immunoSEQ multiplex PCR assay. Turning to the authors' computational methods: A statistical classification framework was built to diagnose cytomegalovirus status from the catalog of TCR beta chain sequences. In TCRdb, the immuneACCESS table is reduced to in-frame sequences with V and J assigned. These tables do not hold every clone; where another copy was compared, an unresolved V gene accounts for under half, and the others remain unexplained. That table is the source of V, J and clone size, and D and trimming were worked out from the DNA. The sample profile shows 100,000 to 150,000 clones; 80% to 90% of them were found once. 1% to 1.5% of the sample is in the top ten clones.

Points on this clone: Its antigen has not been determined. Base qualities are not provided; no much larger clone lies one nucleotide away.

The sequence derives from a woman aged 18-30 years in good health and CMV-seronegative. The sequenced sample was PBMCs. The chain couples TRBV2 to TRBJ1-6, with TRBD1 tentatively as D gene (6 bases match). CDR3 loop: CASTPRGLDSPLHF. The nucleotides read TGTGCCAGCACCCCCAGGGGTCTTGATTCACCCCTCCACTTT.